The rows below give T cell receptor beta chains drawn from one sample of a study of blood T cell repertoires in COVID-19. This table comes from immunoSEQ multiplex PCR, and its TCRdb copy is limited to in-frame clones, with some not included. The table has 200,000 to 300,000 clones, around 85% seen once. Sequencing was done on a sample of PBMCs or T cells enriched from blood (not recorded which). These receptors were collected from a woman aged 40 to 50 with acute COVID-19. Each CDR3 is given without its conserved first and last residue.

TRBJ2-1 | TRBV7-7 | AKTPLGASGRGYEQF
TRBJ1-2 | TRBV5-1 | ASSLVTGGADGYT
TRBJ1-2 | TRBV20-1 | SARSMEGYT
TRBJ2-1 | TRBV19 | ASRPWTSGRGEQF
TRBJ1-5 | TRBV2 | ASSLWTGGLNQPQH
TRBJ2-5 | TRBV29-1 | SVAREIKETQY
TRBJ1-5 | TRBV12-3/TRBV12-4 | ASRGGGQPQH
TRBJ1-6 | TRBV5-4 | ASSSSTGGTSPLH
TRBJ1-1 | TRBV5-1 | ASKTGTGSNTEAF
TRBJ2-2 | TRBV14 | ASSQFPEGGELF
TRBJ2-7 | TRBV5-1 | ASSLGLAGEQY
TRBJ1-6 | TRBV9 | ASSHRDTSNSPLH
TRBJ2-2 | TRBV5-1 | ASSLDSGRARTGELF
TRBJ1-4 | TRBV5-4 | ASSRQGGTNEKLF
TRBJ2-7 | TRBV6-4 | ASSDPGQRDYEQY
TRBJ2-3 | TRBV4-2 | ASSHIGGREAVDTQY
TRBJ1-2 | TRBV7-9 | ASSQTRDTSANYGYT
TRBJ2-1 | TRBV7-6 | ASSPPGNEQF
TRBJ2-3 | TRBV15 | ATSSGGQGTDTQY
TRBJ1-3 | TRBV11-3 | ASSWRGAGGNTIY
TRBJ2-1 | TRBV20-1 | SASNPSSGREGRKFSSYNEQF
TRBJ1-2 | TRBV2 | ASSGTGLDYGYT
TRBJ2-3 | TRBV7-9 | ASSPRSDTQY
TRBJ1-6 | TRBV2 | ASSEPTGVKNSPLH
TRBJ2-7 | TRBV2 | ASSERRGTDYEQY
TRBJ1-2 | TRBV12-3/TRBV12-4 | ASSLRPERGYT
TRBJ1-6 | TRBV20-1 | SASTGGGNSPLH
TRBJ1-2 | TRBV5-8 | ASSSTGGIGYT
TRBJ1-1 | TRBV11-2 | ASSSPRRGFEAF
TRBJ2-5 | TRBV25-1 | ASSESQIRETQY
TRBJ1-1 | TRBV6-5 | ASSPGGTEAF
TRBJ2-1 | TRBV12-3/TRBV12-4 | ASSPSQDNEQF
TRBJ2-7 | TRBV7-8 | ASSLVSGRMSYEQY
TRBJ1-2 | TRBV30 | AWNGGNDYGYT
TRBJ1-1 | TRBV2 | ASSETGGGTEAF
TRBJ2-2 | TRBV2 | ASSGPGTNTGELF
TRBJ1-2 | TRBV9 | ASSVDRSTRGYT
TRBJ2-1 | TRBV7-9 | ASNLGYEQF
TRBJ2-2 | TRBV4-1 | ASSQEEGTGELF
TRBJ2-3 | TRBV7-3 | ASSLSGISTDTQY
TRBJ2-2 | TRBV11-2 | ASSPRTGVTGELF
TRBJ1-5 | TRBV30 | AWSTGQGFNQPQH
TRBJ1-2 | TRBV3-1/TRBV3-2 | ASSRGGNYGYT
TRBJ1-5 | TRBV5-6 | ASSNRVYGNQPQH
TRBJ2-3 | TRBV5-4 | ASRSREGDTQY
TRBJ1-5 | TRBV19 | ASSIAGVVVDQPQH
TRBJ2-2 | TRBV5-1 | ASRSGVLNTGELF
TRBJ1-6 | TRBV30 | AWRGQGEGSPLH
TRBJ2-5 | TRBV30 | AWSVSGSETQY
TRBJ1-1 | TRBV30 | AWSGDRVNTEAF
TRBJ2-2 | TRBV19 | ASSAWTSGRVLHRELF
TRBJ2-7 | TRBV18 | ASSPPPRNYEQY
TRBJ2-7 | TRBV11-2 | ASREGTSGGSYEQY
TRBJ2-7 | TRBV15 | ATSRDLTPEQY
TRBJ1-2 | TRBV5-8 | ASSLDPDKNYGYT
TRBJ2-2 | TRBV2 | ASSPRQGRVTGELF
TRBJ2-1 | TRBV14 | ASSWTSGRAVIGNEQF